Listed below are T cell receptor beta chains from one sample, sequenced in a study of circulating tumor DNA in untreated peripheral T-cell lymphoma. Profiled with immunoSEQ multiplex PCR; TCRdb holds only in-frame clones, not every one. This table holds fewer than 9,000 clones, about 82% found once. The material sequenced was tumor tissue. These receptor sequences come from a human donor with peripheral T-cell lymphoma. The CDR3 runs from the conserved cysteine through the conserved F or W. The order of the fields is V gene, J gene, D gene, clone size, CDR3 protein, CDR3 DNA. D genes are given only for firm matches. Clone sizes are given selectively: once, few, many, or a class where the clone is expanded.

>TRBV4-1|TRBJ2-1|TRBD2|NA
CASSPEIRGVSYNEQFF
TGCGCCAGCAGTCCCGAGATTCGGGGGGTCTCCTACAATGAGCAGTTCTTC
>TRBV30|TRBJ2-2|NA|NA
CAWSIPRLRDLVEELFF
TGTGCCTGGAGTATTCCTCGTTTGAGGGATCTTGTGGAGGAGCTGTTTTTT
>TRBV30|TRBJ1-1|NA|NA
CAWEGTLERAFF
TGTGCCTGGGAGGGGACCCTCGAACGAGCTTTCTTT
>TRBV11-3|TRBJ1-6|NA|NA
CASSSGDLRSPLHF
TGTGCCAGCAGCTCCGGGGACCTGAGGTCACCCCTCCACTTT
>TRBV4-1|TRBJ2-3|NA|NA
CASSQDRRNTQYF
TGCGCCAGCAGCCAAGATAGGCGGAATACGCAGTATTTT
>TRBV29-1|TRBJ1-5|NA|NA
CSVGRGRDQPQHF
TGCAGCGTTGGGAGGGGCAGGGATCAGCCCCAGCATTTT
>TRBV6-8|TRBJ1-5|TRBD1|few
CASSYRDRGSYSNQPQHF
TGTGCCAGCAGTTACCGGGACAGGGGGAGTTATAGCAATCAGCCCCAGCATTTT
>TRBV30|TRBJ2-7|NA|NA
CAWSQARVLYF
TGTGCCTGGAGTCAAGCCAGGGTCCTGTACTTC
>TRBV18|TRBJ1-2|TRBD1|NA
CASSPEDRLNYGYTF
TGTGCCAGCTCACCTGAGGACAGGTTAAACTATGGCTACACCTTC
>TRBV6-8|TRBJ2-7|NA|few
CASRTTTADFSGEQYF
TGTGCCAGCAGAACAACGACAGCGGATTTCTCAGGGGAGCAGTACTTC
>TRBV9|TRBJ2-5|NA|NA
CASSLAQTQETQYF
TGTGCCAGCAGTTTAGCGCAGACCCAAGAGACCCAGTACTTC
>TRBV15|TRBJ2-1|TRBD2|NA
CATSERGEGYNEQFF
TGTGCCACCAGCGAACGAGGGGAGGGCTACAATGAGCAGTTCTTC
>TRBV6-8|TRBJ1-1|TRBD1|NA
CAIRQGYTEAFF
TGTGCCATCAGACAGGGGTATACTGAAGCTTTCTTT
>TRBV6-8|TRBJ1-3|TRBD1|NA
CASSYSTGFDTIYF
TGTGCCAGCAGTTACTCGACAGGGTTCGACACCATATATTTT
>TRBV25-1|TRBJ1-1|NA|NA
CASTIQGSDTEAFF
TGTGCCAGCACCATTCAGGGGTCCGACACTGAAGCTTTCTTT
>TRBV4-1|TRBJ1-2|NA|NA
CASSQDRRSWSYGYTF
TGCGCCAGCAGCCAAGATCGGCGGAGCTGGTCCTATGGCTACACCTTC
>TRBV29-1|TRBJ2-5|NA|NA
CSVEGGFRETQYF
TGCAGCGTTGAAGGAGGGTTTAGGGAGACCCAGTACTTC
>TRBV19|TRBJ2-3|NA|NA
CASSNTDTQYF
TGTGCCAGTAGCAACACAGATACGCAGTATTTT
>TRBV23-1|TRBJ2-1|NA|NA
CASSQDGQGYYNEQFF
TGCGCCAGCAGCCAAGATGGGCAGGGGTACTATAATGAGCAGTTCTTC
>TRBV6-8|TRBJ2-1|NA|NA
CASSDGTAGEQFF
TGTGCCAGCAGTGACGGGACCGCGGGCGAGCAGTTCTTC
>TRBV10-3|TRBJ2-3|NA|NA
CAISEDGDTQYF
TGTGCCATCAGTGAGGATGGGGATACGCAGTATTTT
>TRBV10-2|TRBJ1-5|NA|NA
CASSGIGYSNQPQHF
TGCGCCAGCAGTGGCATTGGGTATAGCAATCAGCCCCAGCATTTT
>TRBV30|TRBJ2-5|NA|NA
CAWSAAGTQEETQYF
TGTGCCTGGAGTGCGGCCGGGACACAAGAGGAGACCCAGTACTTC
>TRBV11-3|TRBJ2-7|NA|NA
CASSSRYAGSTPYEQYF
TGTGCCAGCAGCTCCCGGTATGCGGGGTCAACTCCCTACGAGCAGTACTTC
>TRBV30|TRBJ1-6|TRBD1|NA
CAWSQGGFNNSPLHF
TGTGCCTGGAGTCAAGGGGGCTTCAATAATTCACCCCTCCACTTT
>TRBV22-1|TRBJ2-7|NA|NA
CAISESDGGINEQYF
TGTGCCATCAGTGAGTCGGATGGAGGGATCAACGAGCAATACTTC
>TRBV30|TRBJ1-1|NA|NA
CAWSVGLVAFF
TGTGCCTGGAGTGTAGGTTTGGTAGCTTTCTTT
>TRBV30|TRBJ1-1|NA|NA
CAWSVTGTPNTEAFF
TGTGCCTGGAGTGTGACCGGGACACCGAACACTGAAGCTTTCTTT
>TRBV30|TRBJ1-2|TRBD1|once
CAWSQGSGYTF
TGTGCCTGGTCACAGGGGAGCGGCTACACCTTC